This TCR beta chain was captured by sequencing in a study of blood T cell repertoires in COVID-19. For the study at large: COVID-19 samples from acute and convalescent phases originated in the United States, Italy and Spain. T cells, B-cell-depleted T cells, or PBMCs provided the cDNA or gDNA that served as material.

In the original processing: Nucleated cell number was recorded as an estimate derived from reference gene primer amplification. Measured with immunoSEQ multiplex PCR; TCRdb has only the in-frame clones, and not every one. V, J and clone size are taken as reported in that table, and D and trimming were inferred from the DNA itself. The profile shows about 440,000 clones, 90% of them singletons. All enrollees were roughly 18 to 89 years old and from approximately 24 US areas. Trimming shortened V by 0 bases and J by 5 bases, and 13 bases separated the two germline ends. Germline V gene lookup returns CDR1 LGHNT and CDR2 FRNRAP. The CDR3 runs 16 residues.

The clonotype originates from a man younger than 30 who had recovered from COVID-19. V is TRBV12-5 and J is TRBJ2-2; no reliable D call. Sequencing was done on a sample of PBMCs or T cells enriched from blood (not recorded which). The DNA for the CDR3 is TGTGCTAGTGGTTTGGTAATTGGGCTGCCGACCGGGGAGCTGTTTTTT. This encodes CASGLVIGLPTGELFF. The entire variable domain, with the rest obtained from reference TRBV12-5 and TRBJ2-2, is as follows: DARVTQTPRHKVTEMGQEVTMRCQPILGHNTVFWYRQTMMQGLELLAYFRNRAPLDDSGMPKDRFSAEMPDATLATLKIQPSEPRDSAVYFCASGLVIGLPTGELFFGEGSRLTVL.